The 3 T cell receptor beta chains listed next were all sequenced from one sample in a study of cytotoxic CD8 clonotypes in ibrutinib-treated CLL. TCRdb's copy holds only in-frame clones and misses some; the assay was immunoSEQ multiplex PCR. The table lists 150,000 or so clones, approximately 80% of them singletons. This material consisted of PBMCs, taken after 12 months of ibrutinib treatment. The receptors were sampled from a human donor with chronic lymphocytic leukemia.

About this clone: At one end the junction does not follow the germline gene, possibly because of a read error. The chain recombines TRBV7-7 with TRBJ2-2; tentatively, D is TRBD1 or TRBD2 (5 bases each). Germline lookup yields CDR1 SSHAT and CDR2 FNYEAQ (reference sequence). The CDR3 is made up of 16 amino acids. CDR3 nucleotide sequence: TGTGCTAGCAGCTTAATTGCCCCGGGGACCACCGGGGAGCTGTTTTTT. Translation gives CASSLIAPGTTGELFF.

The rearrangement uses TRBV27 and TRBJ1-5; weak D call: TRBD1 (5 bases). The CDR3 runs 14 residues. Germline V gene sequence: CDR1 MNHEY, CDR2 SMNVEV (reference sequence). V was trimmed by 5 bases and J by 1 base, leaving 9 bases between them. The CDR3 loop reads CASSPGGSNQPQHF. CDR3 nucleotide sequence: TGTGCCAGCAGTCCGGGGGGGAGCAATCAGCCCCAGCATTTT.

This chain joins TRBV10-3 and TRBJ1-3; D is ambiguous. Trimming took off 6 bases at V and 3 bases at J, with 6 bases between the two ends. Germline lookup yields CDR1 ENHRY and CDR2 SYGVKD. The CDR3 extends over 12 amino acids. The CDR3 protein is CAISLFGNTIYF. In DNA, the CDR3 is TGTGCCATCAGCCTATTTGGAAACACCATATATTTT.